Listed below are T cell receptor beta chains from one sample, sequenced in a study of blood T cell repertoires in COVID-19. The repertoire was sequenced with immunoSEQ multiplex PCR; TCRdb's copy has only in-frame clones and lacks some. The sample records 270,000 or so clones, under 90% being singletons. Sequencing was carried out using peripheral blood. These receptors originate from a woman aged 55 to 70 with active or convalescent COVID-19. CDR3s include the opening cysteine and the closing phenylalanine or tryptophan. The D gene is left open where the match is weak. Some rows have no size entry. The others give once, few or many, or a class for an expanded clone.

>.|TRBJ2-3|.|TRBV27
TGTGCCAGCAGTTTGGGACTCTCACCTAGCACAGATACGCAGTATTTT
CASSLGLSPSTDTQYF
>.|TRBJ1-5|.|TRBV28
TGTGCCAGCAGTGGACACAGGGATCCCAAATCCCTAAGCAATCAGCCCCAGCATTTT
CASSGHRDPKSLSNQPQHF
>.|TRBJ1-5|TRBD1|TRBV23-1
TGCGCCAGCAGTCAACCCCGGACAGGGGGTAATCAGCCCCAGCATTTT
CASSQPRTGGNQPQHF
>.|TRBJ2-1|TRBD1|TRBV18
TGTGCCAGCTCCCCGGGACAGGAGAACTACAATGAGCAGTTCTTC
CASSPGQENYNEQFF
>.|TRBJ2-3|.|TRBV3-1/TRBV3-2
TGTGCCAGCAGCCAAGATACGGTTACTAGCACAGATACGCAGTATTTT
CASSQDTVTSTDTQYF
>once|TRBJ2-1|.|TRBV5-1
TGCGCCAGCAGCTTGGAGCTATACAATGAGCAGTTCTTC
CASSLELYNEQFF
>.|TRBJ1-5|.|TRBV21-1
TGTGCCAGCAGCAAAAAGGGGGACAGCCTCAATCAGCCCCAGCATTTT
CASSKKGDSLNQPQHF
>.|TRBJ1-6|.|TRBV19
TGTGCCAGTAGTATAGGCCAGGGAAGCTCCTATAATTCACCCCTCCACTTT
CASSIGQGSSYNSPLHF
>.|TRBJ1-5|.|TRBV2
TGTGCCAGCAGTGACACGACAAATCAGCCCCAGCATTTT
CASSDTTNQPQHF
>.|TRBJ2-3|TRBD1|TRBV5-6
TGTGCCAGCAGCTTCTTTTCGGCAGGGGGTTTCACAGATACGCAGTATTTT
CASSFFSAGGFTDTQYF
>.|TRBJ2-3|TRBD2|TRBV5-1
TGCGCCAGCAGCTTGGGCACACTAGCGGGGATTTCCACAGATACGCAGTATTTT
CASSLGTLAGISTDTQYF
>many|TRBJ1-6|.|TRBV27
TGTGCCACCGGGCGGGGGGGCTATAATTCACCCCTCCACTTT
CATGRGGYNSPLHF
>.|TRBJ1-1|.|TRBV3-1/TRBV3-2
TGTGCCAGCAGCCAAGTACCGGTCAAGAACACTGAAGCTTTCTTT
CASSQVPVKNTEAFF
>.|TRBJ1-5|.|TRBV6-5
TGTGCCAGCAGTTCGGGACAAGATAGCAATCAGCCCCAGCATTTT
CASSSGQDSNQPQHF
>.|TRBJ2-1|TRBD2|TRBV6-5
TGTGCCAGCATCCGGGGGGGCCCCTACAATGAGCAGTTCTTC
CASIRGGPYNEQFF
>few|TRBJ2-2|.|TRBV7-3
TGTGCCAGCAGCTTAACACTGGTAAACACCGGGGAGCTGTTTTTT
CASSLTLVNTGELFF
>once|TRBJ1-5|.|TRBV7-3
TGTGCCAGCAGCTTAGGGGGGAGTCAGCCCCAGCATTTT
CASSLGGSQPQHF
>.|TRBJ1-1|.|TRBV9
TGTGCCAGCAGCGTAGAGAGGGTGAACACTGAAGCTTTCTTT
CASSVERVNTEAFF
>few|TRBJ2-2|TRBD1|TRBV24-1
TGTGCCACCAGTGATCAAGACAGGGGGGACACCGGGGAGCTGTTTTTT
CATSDQDRGDTGELFF
>.|TRBJ1-2|TRBD1|TRBV12-3/TRBV12-4
TGTGCCAGCAGCCGGACAGGGGTTAGCTACACCTTC
CASSRTGVSYTF
>.|TRBJ2-3|TRBD2|TRBV9
TGTGCCAGCAGCGTAGGTGCGGGGGATCGGACGGGCACAGATACGCAGTATTTT
CASSVGAGDRTGTDTQYF
>.|TRBJ2-1|.|TRBV3-1/TRBV3-2
TGTGCCAGCAGCCGAACACAGGACGGTAAGCAGTTCTTC
CASSRTQDGKQFF
>.|TRBJ1-3|.|TRBV30
TGTGCCTGGAGTGTAGCGGGGGGCAGATTCAATCAACGGTCCAAATATTTT
CAWSVAGGRFNQRSKYF
>.|TRBJ2-1|.|TRBV4-3
TGCGCCAGCAGCCCCCACGGGGCGGGGCCCCTGGTTGAGCAGTTCTTC
CASSPHGAGPLVEQFF
>once|TRBJ1-6|.|TRBV1
TGCACCAGCTCAGGGACAGGGTATTCACCCCTCCACTTT
CTSSGTGYSPLHF
>.|TRBJ2-2|TRBD1|TRBV9
TGTGCCAGCAGCGTAGCTAGCCAGGGGGCTACCACCGGGGAGCTGTTTTTT
CASSVASQGATTGELFF
>.|TRBJ2-3|.|TRBV7-8
TGTGCCAGCAGCCACGGGGGAGCCACAGATACGCAGTATTTT
CASSHGGATDTQYF
>once|TRBJ1-6|TRBD1|TRBV5-5
TGTGCCAGCAGCTATGGGACAGTCTATAATTCACCCCTCCACTTT
CASSYGTVYNSPLHF
>.|TRBJ2-3|.|TRBV7-3
TGTGCCAGCAGCTCCAACACAGATACGCAGTATTTT
CASSSNTDTQYF
>.|TRBJ2-2|.|TRBV2
TGTGCCAGCAGTGTGGAGGGCAGATTGAACACCGGGGAGCTGTTTTTT
CASSVEGRLNTGELFF
>.|TRBJ2-7|.|TRBV5-4
TGTGCCAGCAGCTCCTATAACAGGGACCTTTCTTACGAGCAGTACTTC
CASSSYNRDLSYEQYF
>once|TRBJ1-4|.|TRBV20-1
TGCAGTGCTAGTGAGGAGACTAATGAAAAACTGTTTTTT
CSASEETNEKLFF
>few|TRBJ1-1|.|TRBV7-9
TGTGCCAGCAGCTTGAGGGATAACACTGAAGCTTTCTTT
CASSLRDNTEAFF
>.|TRBJ2-7|TRBD2|TRBV7-2
TGTGCCAGCAGCTCAAGAATAGCGGGGGCCTACGAGCAGTACTTC
CASSSRIAGAYEQYF
>.|TRBJ1-2|.|TRBV27
TGTGCCAGCAGTTTATCGATACAGATTTATGGCTACACCTTC
CASSLSIQIYGYTF
>.|TRBJ1-1|.|TRBV20-1
TGCAGTGCTAGAAGACAGGCTGAAGCTTTCTTT
CSARRQAEAFF
>.|TRBJ1-1|.|TRBV7-2
TGTGCCAGCAGCTCCCCATACGTGAGCACTGAAGCTTTCTTT
CASSSPYVSTEAFF
>.|TRBJ1-6|.|TRBV27
TGTGCCAGCAGCCAGCACAGGGAAAGTTCACCCCTCCACTTT
CASSQHRESSPLHF
>.|TRBJ1-6|TRBD1|TRBV19
TGTGCCAGTAGTGGGGACAGGAGCTCCTATAATTCACCCCTCCACTTT
CASSGDRSSYNSPLHF
>.|TRBJ1-1|.|TRBV3-1/TRBV3-2
TGTGCCAGCAGCCAAGGGCTTATCACTGAAGCTTTCTTT
CASSQGLITEAFF
>.|TRBJ2-3|TRBD2|TRBV18
TGTGCCAGCTCACTAACTAGCGGGGAGGCAGATACGCAGTATTTT
CASSLTSGEADTQYF
>.|TRBJ1-3|.|TRBV7-9
TGTGCCAGCAGCTTAGATGGCAGAAACACCATATATTTT
CASSLDGRNTIYF
>.|TRBJ2-3|.|TRBV7-9
TGTGCCAGCAGCTTAGGCGGGGGCTACACAGATACGCAGTATTTT
CASSLGGGYTDTQYF
>.|TRBJ1-6|.|TRBV5-4
TGTGCCAGCAGCCAGGAAAGCTCCTATAATTCACCCCTCCACTTT
CASSQESSYNSPLHF
>.|TRBJ2-7|TRBD2|TRBV7-6
TGTGCCAGCAGCTTAGTATCGGGGGGGGAGACCTACGAGCAGTACTTC
CASSLVSGGETYEQYF
>.|TRBJ1-4|.|TRBV7-2
TGTGCCAGCAGCTTACTAACAACTAATGAAAAACTGTTTTTT
CASSLLTTNEKLFF